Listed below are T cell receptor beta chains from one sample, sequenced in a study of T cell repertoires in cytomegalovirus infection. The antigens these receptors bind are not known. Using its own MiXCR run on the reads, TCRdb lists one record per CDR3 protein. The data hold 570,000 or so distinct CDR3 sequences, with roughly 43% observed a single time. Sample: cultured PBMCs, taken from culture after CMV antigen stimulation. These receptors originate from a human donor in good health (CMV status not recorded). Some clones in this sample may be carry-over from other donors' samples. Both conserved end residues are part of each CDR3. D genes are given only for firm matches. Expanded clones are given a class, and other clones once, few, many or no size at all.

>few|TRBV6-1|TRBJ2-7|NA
TGTGCCAGCAGTTGGGCCGCGGGCGCCTACGAGCAGTACTTC
CASSWAAGAYEQYF
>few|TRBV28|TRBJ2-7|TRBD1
TGTGCCAGCAGTTCCCCCGGGACAGGGGTCCCCTACGAGCAGTACTTC
CASSSPGTGVPYEQYF
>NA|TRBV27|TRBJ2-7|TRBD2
TGTGCCAGCAGTTTGGCTAGCGGAGCCTCCTACGAGCAGTACTTC
CASSLASGASYEQYF
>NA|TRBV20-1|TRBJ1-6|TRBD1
TGCAGTGCAGGGACAGGGTCGAGATCACCCCTCCACTTT
CSAGTGSRSPLHF
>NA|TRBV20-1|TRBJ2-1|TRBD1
TGCAGTGCTATAAGACAGGGCGATGAGCAGTTCTTC
CSAIRQGDEQFF
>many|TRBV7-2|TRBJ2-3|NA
TGTGCCAGCAGCTCCAGACAGAACACAGATACGCAGTATTTT
CASSSRQNTDTQYF
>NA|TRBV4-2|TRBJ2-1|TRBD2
TGTGCCAGCAGCCGCAGACTAGCGGGAGGCCCCGGGAATGAGCAGTTCTTC
CASSRRLAGGPGNEQFF
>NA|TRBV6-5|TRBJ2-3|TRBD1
TGTGCCAGCAGTTACGCGGGACAGGGCCCCACAGATACGCAGTATTTT
CASSYAGQGPTDTQYF
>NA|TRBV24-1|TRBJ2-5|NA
TGTGCCACCAGTTCCGGCTCCCAAGAGACCCAGTACTTC
CATSSGSQETQYF
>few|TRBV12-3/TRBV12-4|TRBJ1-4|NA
TGTGCCAGCGCCGAGTTAAGGATCGGTGAAAAACTGTTTTTT
CASAELRIGEKLFF
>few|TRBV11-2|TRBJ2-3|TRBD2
TGTGCCAGCAGCTTAGGGGCGGGAGGAGTCACAGATACGCAGTATTTT
CASSLGAGGVTDTQYF
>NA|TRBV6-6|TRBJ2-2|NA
TGTGCCAGCGGCCCCGGAGGGGGCGCGCGGGAGCTGTTTTTT
CASGPGGGARELFF
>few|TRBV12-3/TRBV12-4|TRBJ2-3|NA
TGTGCCAGCAGCCACCCTCCAAGCCCAGATACGCAGTATTTT
CASSHPPSPDTQYF
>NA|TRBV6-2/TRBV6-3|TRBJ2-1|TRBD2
TGTGCCAGCAGTTACTCGGCTAGCGGGGGGCCATACAATGAGCAGTTCTTC
CASSYSASGGPYNEQFF
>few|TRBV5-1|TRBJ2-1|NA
TGCGCCAGCAGCTACCCGGGACAACCCTACAATGAGCAGTTCTTC
CASSYPGQPYNEQFF